The subject of this entry is one T cell receptor (beta chain). Germline values: CDR1 LGHNA, CDR2 YSLEER. CDR3 length: 15 amino acids. The junction had 5 bases not matched to a gene; V was cut back by 4 bases and J by 2 bases. The data were obtained in a study of blood T cell repertoires in COVID-19. Turning to the study itself: COVID-19 samples, acute and convalescent, were from the United States, Italy and Spain. The analysed material was cDNA or gDNA that came from T cells, B-cell-depleted T cells, or PBMCs.

Per the study methods: The authors estimated nucleated cell counts from reference gene primer amplification. The repertoire was sequenced with immunoSEQ multiplex PCR; TCRdb's copy has only in-frame clones and lacks some. V and J calls and clone size are given by that table; D and trimming were obtained from the DNA. The repertoire has 130,000 or so clones, over 80% of them found once; the top ten carry less than 2.5%. The J gene is TRBJ2-1, the V gene TRBV4-3, with 7 bases that match TRBD1. The sequence derives from a man aged 50-59 years with active COVID-19. The sample consisted of peripheral blood. The CDR3 nucleotides read TGCGCCAGCAGCCCCGGACAGGAGACCTACAATGAGCAGTTCTTC. Amino acid sequence: CASSPGQETYNEQFF.